The next 30 T cell receptor beta chains were all read from a single sample in a study of T cells in Graves' hyperthyroidism and ophthalmopathy. Researchers amplified the TCR beta CDR3 regions from RNA transcripts. The HTBI primer set drove a first-round RT-PCR of the TCR CDR3. From the multiplex PCR reads, TCRdb called clonotypes with MiXCR, one entry per CDR3 protein. The sample has roughly 170,000 distinct CDR3 sequences, about 9.4% seen once. Sequencing used blood. The receptor set was obtained from a woman aged 18-30 years with Graves' hyperthyroidism that later progressed to Graves' ophthalmopathy.

This clonotype occurred many times. This rearrangement joins TRBV2 to TRBJ2-1; TRBD1 might be the D (6 bases). V lost 0 bases to trimming and J lost 8 bases, with 26 bases between them. Germline V gene data show CDR1 as SNHLY and CDR2 as FYNNEI. This CDR3 has 19 residues. CDR3 amino acids: CASSEAPPTGFWGYDEQFF. The CDR3 DNA follows: TGTGCCAGCAGTGAAGCTCCTCCTACAGGGTTTTGGGGGTACGATGAGCAGTTCTTC.

Many counts were recorded for this clonotype. The J gene is TRBJ1-2, the V gene TRBV30; a possible D gene is TRBD1 (5 bases). CDR3 length equals 11 residues. Germline V gene lookup returns CDR1 GTSNPN and CDR2 SVGIG (reference sequence). V lost 8 bases and J lost 7, with 14 bases in between. The CDR3 loop reads CAGRGVPGYTF. Written as DNA, the CDR3 is TGTGCCGGAAGAGGGGTCCCTGGCTACACCTTC.

This clonotype was found many times. J is TRBJ2-4 and V is TRBV28; TRBD1 agrees at 12 bases. This CDR3 spans 14 amino acids. Germline lookup yields CDR1 MDHEN and CDR2 SYDVKM. V gave up 5 bases and J gave up 8 bases; unmatched junction bases: 4. The CDR3, as DNA: TGTGCCAGCAGTCCGGGACAGGGGGCATACATTCAGTACTTC. This codes for CASSPGQGAYIQYF.

The chain links TRBV19 to TRBJ2-5; D remains unclear. The CDR3 sequence is 12 residues long. Looked up from germline, CDR1 is LNHDA and CDR2 is SQIVND (reference sequence). Trimming removed 3 bases at V and 4 bases at J, with 6 bases between. DNA for the CDR3: TGTGCCAGTAGTATTTCGGGAGAGACCCAGTACTTC. Protein product: CASSISGETQYF.

This clonotype has more than one count but fewer than ten. The chain combines TRBV4-1 with TRBJ2-1; 11 bases agree with TRBD2. CDR3 length equals 17 residues. Germline V gives CDR1 MGHRA, CDR2 YSYEKL. V was clipped by 3 bases and J by 1 base; unmatched bases: 5. The CDR3 loop reads CASSQSSGRSSYNEQFF. CDR3 nucleotide sequence: TGCGCCAGCAGCCAGTCTAGCGGGAGGTCGTCCTACAATGAGCAGTTCTTC.

This clonotype was recorded at least ten times. The V gene is TRBV19, the J gene TRBJ1-6; 11 bases align to TRBD1. This CDR3 is built from 14 residues. V dropped 10 bases and J dropped 6; count of bases not matched to a gene: 5. In germline, CDR1 is LNHDA, CDR2 SQIVND (reference sequence). CDR3 in amino acids: CATRTGGRNSPLHF. CDR3 DNA: TGTGCCACTAGGACAGGGGGCCGTAATTCACCCCTCCACTTT.

This clonotype occurred many times. The rearrangement joins TRBV7-9 to TRBJ2-5; 7 bases line up with TRBD2. Per germline, CDR1 SEHNR and CDR2 FQNEAQ (reference sequence). Trimming cost V 5 bases and J 3 bases; bases outside gene matches: 9. This CDR3 comprises 15 residues. The CDR3 sequence is CASSPPPGREETQYF. CDR3 in DNA: TGTGCCAGCAGCCCGCCACCGGGGAGGGAAGAGACCCAGTACTTC.

In its sample, this clonotype was seen many times. CDR3 nucleotide sequence: TGCAGTGCTATGTTAGGGACAGGGAGTGACTATGGCTACACCTTC. Translation gives CSAMLGTGSDYGYTF. The chain is built from TRBV20-1 and TRBJ1-2; 9 bases are shared with TRBD1. The CDR3 is 15 amino acids. J was trimmed by 3 bases and V by 4 bases; bases with no gene match: 9. Germline lookup yields CDR1 DFQATT and CDR2 SNEGSKA (reference sequence).

The rearrangement joins TRBV12-3 or TRBV12-4 to TRBJ2-2; D gene unclear. The V end was cut by 6 bases, the J end by 2 bases, with 7 bases between. This CDR3 has 13 amino acids. For the CDR3, the DNA is TGTGCCAGCAGCTCCTATAACACCGGGGAGCTGTTTTTT. Translation gives CASSSYNTGELFF.

This clonotype was picked up many times. The chain carries TRBV19 and TRBJ1-2; 8 positions match TRBD1. V trimming: 6 bases; J trimming: 4 bases; junction bases outside the gene matches: 10. The germline V gene has CDR1 LNHDA and CDR2 SQIVND (reference sequence). There are 15 residues in the CDR3. This chain's CDR3 is CASRMSTGVGYGYTF. The CDR3 bases are TGTGCCAGTAGGATGTCGACAGGGGTTGGCTATGGCTACACCTTC.

This clonotype was observed many times. The chain employs TRBV2 and TRBJ1-4; the D is unclear. Germline CDR1 reads SNHLY; CDR2 reads FYNNEI. Trimming stripped 4 bases from V and 8 bases from J, with 14 bases between. This CDR3 has 14 amino acids. CDR3 sequence: CASSAGRAQEKLFF. Here the CDR3 DNA reads TGTGCCAGCAGTGCTGGACGGGCTCAGGAAAAACTGTTTTTT.

The gene calls are TRBV9 and TRBJ2-1, with TRBD1 identical over 8 bases. CDR3 size: 14 residues. Trimming took 2 bases from V and 7 from J; bases not matched to a gene: 5. In germline, CDR1 is SGDLS, CDR2 YYNGEE. CDR3 amino acids: CASSVTWTGNEQFF. CDR3 DNA: TGTGCCAGCAGCGTTACATGGACAGGGAATGAGCAGTTCTTC.

This clonotype was seen repeatedly, ten times or more. This chain's CDR3 is CASSLVLAGYAGELFF. CDR3 nucleotides: TGTGCCAGCAGTTTAGTTCTAGCGGGATATGCCGGGGAGCTGTTTTTT. V gene TRBV12-3 or TRBV12-4 combines with J gene TRBJ2-2; 9 bases fit TRBD2. V shed 1 base, J shed 6 bases, and the junction held 6 bases outside the gene matches. This CDR3 is 16 amino acids long.

The chain combines TRBV7-8 with TRBJ2-1; D might be TRBD2 (6 bases). V was trimmed by 3 bases and J by 13 bases, leaving 13 bases between them. This CDR3 region has 12 residues. Germline CDR1 reads SGHVS; CDR2 reads FQNEAQ. CDR3 amino acids: CASSFTSGLQFF. The CDR3 DNA is TGTGCCAGCAGCTTCACTTCGGGACTTCAGTTCTTC.

This clonotype showed up many times. CDR3 amino acids: CASSLTASGYNEQFF. Here the CDR3 DNA reads TGTGCCAGCAGCTTAACGGCTAGCGGGTACAATGAGCAGTTCTTC. The chain couples TRBV7-3 to TRBJ2-1, with TRBD2 identical over 8 bases. This CDR3 has 15 amino acids. V was pared by 0 bases and J by 4 bases, with 2 bases of the junction left unmatched. Per the germline V gene, CDR1 is SGHTA and CDR2 is FQGTGA.

This clonotype was counted many times. The gene calls are TRBV24-1 and TRBJ2-1; the match to TRBD1 covers 8 bases. Trimming took 5 bases from V and 8 from J; bases not matched to a gene: 7. Germline V lookup: CDR1 KGHDR, CDR2 SFDVKD. This CDR3 is 14 amino acids long. CDR3 nucleotide sequence: TGTGCCACCAGTGCCGAGGACAGGGTCCATGAGCAGTTCTTC. Protein: CATSAEDRVHEQFF.

The chain links TRBV5-5 to TRBJ2-7; either TRBD1 or TRBD2 may supply D (5 bases each). Germline V gives CDR1 SGHKS, CDR2 YYEKEE (reference sequence). V lost 2 bases and J lost 2, with 11 bases in between. The CDR3 length is 14 residues. The DNA for the CDR3 is TGTGCCAGCAGCTTCACGAGGGGTCCCTACGAGCAGTACTTC. This sequence encodes CASSFTRGPYEQYF.

The chain combines TRBV3-1 with TRBJ2-3; 9 bases are shared with TRBD2. The CDR3 has 17 amino acids. Germline CDR1 is LGHDT and CDR2 is YNNKEL (reference sequence). J lost 0 bases, V lost 1 base, and 5 bases had no gene match. The CDR3 bases are TGTGCCAGCAGCCAAGTCCTAGCGGGGCCTAGCACAGATACGCAGTATTTT. It encodes CASSQVLAGPSTDTQYF.

This clonotype was picked up many times. The chain recombines TRBV6-1 with TRBJ2-7; 8 bases match TRBD1. V gave up 5 bases and J gave up 2 bases; unmatched junction bases: 11. Germline V gene sequence: CDR1 MNHNS, CDR2 SASEGT. The CDR3 totals 16 residues. The CDR3 DNA reads as TGTGCCAGCAGTCCTTTCCGGACAGGGAACGCCTACGAGCAGTACTTC. Translating it yields CASSPFRTGNAYEQYF.

This clonotype was seen more than once but under ten times. The chain joins TRBV27 to TRBJ2-2; TRBD2 matches at 7 bases. V lost 6 bases, J lost 7 bases, and 5 bases stayed unmatched. The CDR3 has 13 amino acids. Germline loops: CDR1 MNHEY, CDR2 SMNVEV (reference sequence). CDR3 DNA sequence: TGTGCCAGCAGGGTACTAGCGAGCGGGGAGCTGTTTTTT. This translates into CASRVLASGELFF.

In its sample, this clonotype was seen many times. The chain joins TRBV6-1 to TRBJ1-1; the D is unclear. Between the trimmed V and J ends, which lost 5 bases and 5 bases, there was a span of 12 bases. Germline V gene lookup returns CDR1 MNHNS and CDR2 SASEGT. The CDR3 contains 13 residues. The chain's CDR3 is CASSSLGSTEAFF. The CDR3 DNA follows: TGTGCCAGCAGTTCTTTAGGGAGTACTGAAGCTTTCTTT.

This clonotype was seen many times. The chain recombines TRBV2 with TRBJ1-5; D ambiguous. Germline CDR1 SNHLY, CDR2 FYNNEI. V was shortened by 3 bases and J by 5 bases, with 17 bases between the two germline ends. This CDR3 spans 16 amino acids. Here the CDR3 DNA reads TGTGCCAGCAGTGAGGGTAGAAGGGTTTTTTATCAGCCCCAGCATTTT. As protein: CASSEGRRVFYQPQHF.

The CDR3 DNA sequence: TGCAGTGCGGAACAGGGGCCCTCCTCTGGGGCCAACGTCCTGACTTTC. Its translation: CSAEQGPSSGANVLTF. The rearrangement links TRBV20-1 to TRBJ2-6, with 7 bases lining up with TRBD1. The germline gives CDR1 DFQATT, CDR2 SNEGSKA (reference sequence). The CDR3 runs 16 residues. V gave up 6 bases and J gave up 0 bases; unmatched junction bases: 8.

This clonotype was observed at least ten times. The chain employs TRBV28 and TRBJ2-5; 7 positions agree with TRBD1. This CDR3 region has 14 residues. Germline values: CDR1 MDHEN, CDR2 SYDVKM. Unmatched junction bases numbered 8, after V lost 5 bases and J lost 5 bases. The CDR3 coding sequence is TGTGCCAGCAGTACCTTGACAGGGCGGGAGACCCAGTACTTC. This encodes CASSTLTGRETQYF.

This clonotype was counted at least ten times. The chain links TRBV5-1 to TRBJ2-3; the D gene is possibly TRBD2 (6 bases). V lost 4 bases and J lost 2, with 20 bases in between. This CDR3 spans 17 amino acids. Germline V lookup: CDR1 SGHRS, CDR2 YFSETQ. The CDR3, as DNA: TGCGCCAGCAGCCGCGGCGTGGCGGGAACGTACACAGATACGCAGTATTTT. This encodes CASSRGVAGTYTDTQYF. The whole variable domain, filled in from reference TRBV5-1 and TRBJ2-3, reads KAGVTQTPRYLIKTRGQQVTLSCSPISGHRSVSWYQQTPGQGLQFLFEYFSETQRNKGNFPGRFSGRQFSNSRSEMNVSTLELGDSALYLCASSRGVAGTYTDTQYFGPGTRLTVL.

This clonotype occurred many times. The V and J genes are TRBV20-1 and TRBJ1-1; the D gene is possibly TRBD1 (6 bases). CDR1 is DFQATT, CDR2 SNEGSKA, per germline (reference sequence). The CDR3 contains 13 residues. The V end was cut by 4 bases, the J end by 5 bases, with 14 bases between. Here the CDR3 reads CSAKLYRGTEAFF. In nucleotides, the CDR3 is TGCAGTGCTAAACTATATAGGGGGACTGAAGCTTTCTTT.

This clonotype appeared many times. The V call is TRBV2, the J call TRBJ2-4; D not certain. Germline V gene lookup returns CDR1 SNHLY and CDR2 FYNNEI. Trimming pared 7 bases from V and 2 bases from J, leaving 12 bases between. This CDR3 spans 14 amino acids. CDR3 in amino acids: CASKRLYSKNIQYF. The DNA of the CDR3 is TGTGCCAGCAAGAGGCTATATTCCAAAAACATTCAGTACTTC. The full variable domain, its missing parts supplied by reference TRBV2 and TRBJ2-4, is EPEVTQTPSHQVTQMGQEVILRCVPISNHLYFYWYRQILGQKVEFLVSFYNNEISEKSEIFDDQFSVERPDGSNFTLKIRSTKLEDSAMYFCASKRLYSKNIQYFGAGTRLSVL.

This clonotype was seen repeatedly, ten times or more. The chain uses TRBV19 and TRBJ1-2; 8 bases map to TRBD1. This CDR3 contains 16 residues. Germline V CDR1 and CDR2: LNHDA, SQIVND (reference sequence). V lost 3 bases, J lost 2 bases, and 8 bases stayed unmatched. The CDR3 DNA reads as TGTGCCAGTAGTATTGGGGGGGCAGGGGGCAACTATGGCTACACCTTC. Its translation is CASSIGGAGGNYGYTF. The full variable domain, its missing parts supplied by reference TRBV19 and TRBJ1-2, is DGGITQSPKYLFRKEGQNVTLSCEQNLNHDAMYWYRQDPGQGLRLIYYSQIVNDFQKGDIAEGYSVSREKKESFPLTVTSAQKNPTAFYLCASSIGGAGGNYGYTFGSGTRLTVV.

This clonotype was recorded at least ten times. The V gene is TRBV11-2, the J gene TRBJ1-5; possible D gene TRBD1, 5 bases. Germline CDR1 SGHAT, CDR2 FQNNGV. The CDR3 extends over 15 amino acids. Trimming took off 0 bases at V and 5 bases at J, with 11 bases between the two ends. The CDR3 DNA sequence: TGTGCCAGCAGCTTAGAAAGGGGCAGTTATCAGCCCCAGCATTTT. Protein: CASSLERGSYQPQHF.

V and J are TRBV6-1 and TRBJ2-1; D is unclear. The CDR3 totals 13 residues. V lost 2 bases, J lost 10 bases, and 12 bases lay in between. Per germline, CDR1 MNHNS and CDR2 SASEGT. Here the CDR3 reads CASSENGAWEQFF. CDR3 coding DNA: TGTGCCAGCAGTGAAAACGGAGCCTGGGAGCAGTTCTTC.